This TCR beta chain originates from a study of response to subunit inactivated influenza vaccine. Overall study results and limits: Authors suggested few new T cells are recruited by each seasonal influenza vaccination.

This clonotype has just a few counts. Its specificity is not known. TCRdb re-analysed the RT-PCR reads in MiXCR, keeping a single row per CDR3 protein. Of hundreds of thousands of distinct CDR3 sequences in the sample, approximately 15% were seen once. The germline gives CDR1 SGHVS, CDR2 FNYEAQ. CDR3 size: 15 residues. V was shortened by 5 bases and J by 0 bases, with 10 bases between the two germline ends. This sequence originates from a man aged 45-60 years who received an inactivated influenza vaccine. This chain connects TRBV7-6 to TRBJ1-4; no firm D call. Sequencing was performed on PBMCs from blood, taken 14 to 15 days before vaccination. CDR3 region: CASSTDLSTNEKLFF. CDR3 bases: TGTGCCAGCAGCACCGATCTGTCAACTAATGAAAAACTGTTTTTT.